Sequencing of this T cell receptor (beta chain) was carried out in a study of Ad26.COV2.S vaccination and SARS-CoV-2 variants. Study summary: Vaccine-arm donor from the placebo-controlled COV1001 Ad26.COV2.S trial. Dosing was one shot or two shots 56 days apart.

V shed 1 base and J shed 1 base, with 7 bases lying between them. This CDR3 is 14 amino acids long. Germline V gene sequence: CDR1 KGHSH, CDR2 LQKENI. The treatment was: around 19 received Ad26.COV2.S at low or high dose, single or two shots; 5 received placebo; per-sample allocation not given. Sampling occurred on day 63 after the first vaccine or placebo injection. An Ad26 vector expressing Wuhan-strain SARS-CoV-2 spike constituted the vaccine. The assay was immunoSEQ multiplex PCR, and TCRdb's table has in-frame clones only and misses some. The sample shows more than 250,000 clones, more than 70% of them seen only once.

The sample in question was peripheral blood, obtained in a trial of Ad26.COV2.S vaccine versus placebo. V usage is TRBV18 and J usage is TRBJ1-2; no reliable D call. The receptor was isolated from a person aged 18-60 years who received the Ad26.COV2.S COVID-19 vaccine or a placebo. CDR3 amino acids: CASSPQKVNYGYTF. For the CDR3, the DNA is TGTGCCAGCTCACCACAAAAGGTTAACTATGGCTACACCTTC.